This T cell receptor (beta chain) is from a study of technical replicates of blood from several donors. CDR3 length: 16 amino acids. The V end lost 0 bases, the J end lost 2 bases, and 12 bases lay between the germline ends. The protocol was immunoSEQ multiplex PCR, while the TCRdb copy is restricted to in-frame clones and leaves out a portion. The top ten hold roughly 0.33% of the sample, which has more than 90,000 clones, approximately 96% seen once. The sample was T cells isolated from PBMCs. This chain joins TRBV23-1 and TRBJ2-3, with D tentatively TRBD2 (6 bases). TRBV23-1 is an open reading frame, and its role is uncertain. The receptor was derived from a human donor in good health. The CDR3 nucleotides read TGCGCCAGCAGTCAATCGAAGGGACTTCACACAGATACGCAGTATTTT. Translation: CASSQSKGLHTDTQYF.